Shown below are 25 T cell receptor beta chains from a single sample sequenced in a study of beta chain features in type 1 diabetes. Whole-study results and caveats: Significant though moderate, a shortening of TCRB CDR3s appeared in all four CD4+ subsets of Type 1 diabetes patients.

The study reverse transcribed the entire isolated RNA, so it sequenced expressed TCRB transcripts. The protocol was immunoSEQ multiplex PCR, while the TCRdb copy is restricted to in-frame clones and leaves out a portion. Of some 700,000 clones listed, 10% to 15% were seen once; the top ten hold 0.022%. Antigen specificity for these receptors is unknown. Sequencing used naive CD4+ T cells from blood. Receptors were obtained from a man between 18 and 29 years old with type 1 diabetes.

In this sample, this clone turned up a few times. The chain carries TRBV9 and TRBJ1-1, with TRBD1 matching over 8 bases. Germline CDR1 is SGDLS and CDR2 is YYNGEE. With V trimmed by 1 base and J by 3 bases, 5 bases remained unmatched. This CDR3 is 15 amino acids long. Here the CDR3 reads CASSVLDRVDTEAFF. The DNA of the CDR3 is TGTGCCAGCAGCGTACTGGACAGGGTGGACACTGAAGCTTTCTTT.

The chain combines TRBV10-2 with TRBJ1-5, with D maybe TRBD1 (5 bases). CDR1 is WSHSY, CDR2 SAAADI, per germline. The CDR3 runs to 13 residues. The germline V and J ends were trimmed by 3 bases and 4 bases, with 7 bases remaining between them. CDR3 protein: CASSEPGNQPQHF. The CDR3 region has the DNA TGCGCCAGCAGTGAACCAGGGAATCAGCCCCAGCATTTT.

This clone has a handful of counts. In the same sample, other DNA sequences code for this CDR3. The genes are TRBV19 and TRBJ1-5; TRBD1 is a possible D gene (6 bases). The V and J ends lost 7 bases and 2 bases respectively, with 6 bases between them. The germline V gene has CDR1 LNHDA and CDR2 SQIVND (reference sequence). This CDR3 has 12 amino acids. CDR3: CASKGGNQPQHF. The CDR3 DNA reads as TGTGCCAGTAAGGGGGGCAATCAGCCCCAGCATTTT.

The CDR3 DNA reads as TGTGCCATCGGTCCAGGGGACACTGAAGCTTTCTTT. Translated, it gives CAIGPGDTEAFF. The rearrangement links TRBV10-3 to TRBJ1-1, with D possibly being TRBD1 (6 bases). The length of the CDR3 is 12 residues. Germline V CDR1 and CDR2: ENHRY, SYGVKD. Trimming took 8 bases from V and 3 from J, leaving 10 bases between them.

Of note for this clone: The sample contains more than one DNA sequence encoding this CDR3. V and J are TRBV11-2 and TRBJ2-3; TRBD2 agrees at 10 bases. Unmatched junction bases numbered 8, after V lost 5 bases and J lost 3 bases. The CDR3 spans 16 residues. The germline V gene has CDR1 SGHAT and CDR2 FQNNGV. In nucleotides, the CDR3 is TGTGCCAGCAGCCTCATAGCGGGGGGCTCAACAGATACGCAGTATTTT. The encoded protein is CASSLIAGGSTDTQYF. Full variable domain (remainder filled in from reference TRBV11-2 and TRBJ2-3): EAGVAQSPRYKIIEKRQSVAFWCNPISGHATLYWYQQILGQGPKLLIQFQNNGVVDDSQLPKDRFSAERLKGVDSTLKIQPAKLEDSAVYLCASSLIAGGSTDTQYFGPGTRLTVL.

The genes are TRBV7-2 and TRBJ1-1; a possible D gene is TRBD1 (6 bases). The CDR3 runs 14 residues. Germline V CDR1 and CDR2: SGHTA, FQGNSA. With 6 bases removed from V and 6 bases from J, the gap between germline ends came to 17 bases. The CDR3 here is CASRPAGAVPEAFF. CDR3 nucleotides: TGTGCCAGCAGGCCGGCGGGGGCCGTACCTGAAGCTTTCTTT.

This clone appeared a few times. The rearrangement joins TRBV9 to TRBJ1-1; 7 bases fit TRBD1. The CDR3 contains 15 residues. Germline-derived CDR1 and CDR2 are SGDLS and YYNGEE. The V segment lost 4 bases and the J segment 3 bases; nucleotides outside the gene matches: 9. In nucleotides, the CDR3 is TGTGCCAGCAGCTTGGGCACAGGGGCGGACACTGAAGCTTTCTTT. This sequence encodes CASSLGTGADTEAFF.

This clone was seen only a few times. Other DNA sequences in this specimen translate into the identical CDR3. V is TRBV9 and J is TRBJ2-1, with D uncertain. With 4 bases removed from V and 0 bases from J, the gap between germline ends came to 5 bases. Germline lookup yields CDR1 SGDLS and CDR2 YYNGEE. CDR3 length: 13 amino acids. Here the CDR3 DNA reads TGTGCCAGCAGCCCCTCCTCCTACAATGAGCAGTTCTTC. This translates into CASSPSSYNEQFF.

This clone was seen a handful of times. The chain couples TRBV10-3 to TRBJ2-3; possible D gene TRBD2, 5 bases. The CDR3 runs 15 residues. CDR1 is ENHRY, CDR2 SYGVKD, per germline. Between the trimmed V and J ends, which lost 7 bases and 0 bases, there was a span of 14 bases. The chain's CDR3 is CAINPSGPSTDTQYF. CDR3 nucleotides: TGTGCCATCAACCCCAGCGGACCTAGCACAGATACGCAGTATTTT.

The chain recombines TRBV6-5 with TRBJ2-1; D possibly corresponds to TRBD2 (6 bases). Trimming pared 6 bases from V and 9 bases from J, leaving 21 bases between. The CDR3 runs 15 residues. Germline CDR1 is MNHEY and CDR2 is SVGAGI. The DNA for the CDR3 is TGTGCCAGCAGACCCCCTTTGGGAGGCGGGCGTGAGCAGTTCTTC. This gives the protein CASRPPLGGGREQFF.

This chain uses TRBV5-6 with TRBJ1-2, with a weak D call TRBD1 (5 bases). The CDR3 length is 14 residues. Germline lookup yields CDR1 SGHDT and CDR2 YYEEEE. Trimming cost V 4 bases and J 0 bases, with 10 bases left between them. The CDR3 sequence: CASSIGATNYGYTF. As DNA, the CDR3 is TGTGCCAGCAGCATAGGGGCTACTAACTATGGCTACACCTTC. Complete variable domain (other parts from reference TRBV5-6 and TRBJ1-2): DAGVTQSPTHLIKTRGQQVTLRCSPKSGHDTVSWYQQALGQGPQFIFQYYEEEERQRGNFPDRFSGHQFPNYSSELNVNALLLGDSALYLCASSIGATNYGYTFGSGTRLTVV.

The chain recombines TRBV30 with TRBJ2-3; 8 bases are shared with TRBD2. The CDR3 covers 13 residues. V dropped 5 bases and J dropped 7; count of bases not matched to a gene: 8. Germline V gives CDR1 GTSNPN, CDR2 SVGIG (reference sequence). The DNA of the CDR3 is TGTGCCTGGCGGACCGGGGGGGCCCATACGCAGTATTTT. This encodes CAWRTGGAHTQYF.

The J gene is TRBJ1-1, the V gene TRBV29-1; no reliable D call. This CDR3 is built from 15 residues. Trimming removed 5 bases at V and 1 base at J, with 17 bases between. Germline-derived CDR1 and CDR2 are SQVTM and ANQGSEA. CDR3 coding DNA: TGCAGCGTTAGCCCCCGTATTGCGACGAACACTGAAGCTTTCTTT. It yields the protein CSVSPRIATNTEAFF.

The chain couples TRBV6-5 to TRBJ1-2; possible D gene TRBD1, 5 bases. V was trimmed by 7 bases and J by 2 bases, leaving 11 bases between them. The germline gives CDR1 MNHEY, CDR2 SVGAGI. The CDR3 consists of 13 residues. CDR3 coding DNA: TGTGCCAGCACTAGGACACCCAACTATGGCTACACCTTC. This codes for CASTRTPNYGYTF.

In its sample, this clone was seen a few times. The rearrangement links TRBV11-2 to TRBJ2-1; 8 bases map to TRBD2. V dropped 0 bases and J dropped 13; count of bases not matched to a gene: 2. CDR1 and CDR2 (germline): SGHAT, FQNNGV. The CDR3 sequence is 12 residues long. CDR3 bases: TGTGCCAGCAGCTTAGAGCGGGGGGTTCAGTTCTTC. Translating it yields CASSLERGVQFF.

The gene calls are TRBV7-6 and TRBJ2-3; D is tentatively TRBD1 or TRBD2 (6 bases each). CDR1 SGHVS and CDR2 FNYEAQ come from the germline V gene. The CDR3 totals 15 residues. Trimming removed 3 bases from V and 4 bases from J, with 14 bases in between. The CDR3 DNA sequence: TGTGCCAGCAGCTTGAATGGGGGGCGGGCAGATACGCAGTATTTT. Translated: CASSLNGGRADTQYF.

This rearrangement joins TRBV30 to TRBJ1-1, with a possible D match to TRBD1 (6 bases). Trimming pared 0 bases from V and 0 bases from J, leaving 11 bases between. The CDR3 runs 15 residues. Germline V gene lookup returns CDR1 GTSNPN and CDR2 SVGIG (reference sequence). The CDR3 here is CAWSVAGAMNTEAFF. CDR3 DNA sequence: TGTGCCTGGAGTGTAGCAGGGGCCATGAACACTGAAGCTTTCTTT. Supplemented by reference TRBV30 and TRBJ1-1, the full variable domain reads SQTIHQWPATLVQPVGSPLSLECTVEGTSNPNLYWYRQAAGRGLQLLFYSVGIGQISSEVPQNLSASRPQDRQFILSSKKLLLSDSGFYLCAWSVAGAMNTEAFFGQGTRLTVV.

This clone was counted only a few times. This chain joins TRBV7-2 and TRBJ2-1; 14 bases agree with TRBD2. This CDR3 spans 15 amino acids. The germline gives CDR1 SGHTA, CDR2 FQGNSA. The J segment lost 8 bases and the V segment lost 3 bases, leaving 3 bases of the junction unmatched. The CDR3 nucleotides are TGTGCCAGCAGCTTGACTAGCGGGGGGGCCTATGAGCAGTTCTTC. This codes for CASSLTSGGAYEQFF.

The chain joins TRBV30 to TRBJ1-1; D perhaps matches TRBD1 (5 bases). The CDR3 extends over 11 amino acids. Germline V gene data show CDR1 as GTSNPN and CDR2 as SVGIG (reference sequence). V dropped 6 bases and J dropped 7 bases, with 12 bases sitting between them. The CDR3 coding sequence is TGTGCCTGCATACTGACAGTTGAAGCTTTCTTT. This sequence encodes CACILTVEAFF.

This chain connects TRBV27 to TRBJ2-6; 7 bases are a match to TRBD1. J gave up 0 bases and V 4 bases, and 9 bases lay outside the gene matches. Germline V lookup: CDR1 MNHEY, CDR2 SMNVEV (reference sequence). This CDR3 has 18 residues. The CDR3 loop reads CASSSRDSPLSGANVLTF. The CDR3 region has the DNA TGTGCCAGCAGTTCCCGGGACAGCCCTCTCTCTGGGGCCAACGTCCTGACTTTC. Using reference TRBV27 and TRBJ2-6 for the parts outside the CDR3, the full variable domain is EAQVTQNPRYLITVTGKKLTVTCSQNMNHEYMSWYRQDPGLGLRQIYYSMNVEVTDKGDVPEGYKVSRKEKRNFPLILESPSPNQTSLYFCASSSRDSPLSGANVLTFGAGSRLTVL.

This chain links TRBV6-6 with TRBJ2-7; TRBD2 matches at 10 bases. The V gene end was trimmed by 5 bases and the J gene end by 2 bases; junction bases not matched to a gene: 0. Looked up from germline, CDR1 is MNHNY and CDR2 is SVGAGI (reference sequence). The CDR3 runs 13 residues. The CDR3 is CASSTSGTYEQYF. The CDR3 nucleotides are TGTGCCAGCAGTACTAGCGGGACCTACGAGCAGTACTTC.

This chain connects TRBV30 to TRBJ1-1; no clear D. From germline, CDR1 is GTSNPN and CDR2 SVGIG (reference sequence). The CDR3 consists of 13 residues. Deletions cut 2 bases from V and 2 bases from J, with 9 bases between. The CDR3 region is CAWSRQDNTEAFF. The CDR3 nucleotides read TGTGCCTGGAGTCGGCAGGATAACACTGAAGCTTTCTTT.

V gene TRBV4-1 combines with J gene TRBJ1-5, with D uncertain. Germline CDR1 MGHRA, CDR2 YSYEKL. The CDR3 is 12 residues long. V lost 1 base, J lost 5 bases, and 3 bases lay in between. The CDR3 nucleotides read TGCGCCAGCAGCCAAGCAGATCAGCCCCAGCATTTT. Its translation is CASSQADQPQHF.

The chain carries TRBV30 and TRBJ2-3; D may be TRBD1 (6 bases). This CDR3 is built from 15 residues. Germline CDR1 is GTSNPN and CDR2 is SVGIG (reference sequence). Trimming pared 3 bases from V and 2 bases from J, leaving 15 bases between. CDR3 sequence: CAWSSSGQITDTQYF. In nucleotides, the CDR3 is TGTGCCTGGAGCTCGAGTGGACAGATCACAGATACGCAGTATTTT.

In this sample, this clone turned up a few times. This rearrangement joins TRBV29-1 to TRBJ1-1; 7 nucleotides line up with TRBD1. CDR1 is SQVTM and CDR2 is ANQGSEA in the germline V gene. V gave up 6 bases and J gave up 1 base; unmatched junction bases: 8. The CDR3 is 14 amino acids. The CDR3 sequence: CSVSLGTANTEAFF. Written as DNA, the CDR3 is TGCAGCGTCAGTTTAGGGACAGCGAACACTGAAGCTTTCTTT. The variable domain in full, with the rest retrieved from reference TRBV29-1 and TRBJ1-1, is SAVISQKPSRDICQRGTSLTIQCQVDSQVTMMFWYRQQPGQSLTLIATANQGSEATYESGFVIDKFPISRPNLTFSTLTVSNMSPEDSSIYLCSVSLGTANTEAFFGQGTRLTVV.